This TCR beta chain was identified in a study of chemoradiotherapy in HPV16-positive cancers. Points from the study as a whole: Better recurrence-free survival went with HPV-responsive T-cell expansion in HPV16-positive patients. Only a couple of HPV16-positive patients supplied the functional HPV-specificity definition. Candidate HPV-specific clones and E7-related TCR motifs grew in tumor during treatment.

Germline CDR1 is MGHRA and CDR2 is YSYEKL. CDR3 size: 14 residues. The ends were cut back, 3 bases at V and 4 bases at J, with 12 bases in the middle. Only a few counts were recorded for this clone. The antigen is not known. Here immunoSEQ multiplex PCR was the method, and the copy in TCRdb shows in-frame clones only, minus some. This table holds around 62,000 clones, 88% found once. V gene TRBV4-1 combines with J gene TRBJ1-2; D not certain. The receptor was derived from a human donor with HPV-associated anogenital cancer. The sample was blood, taken from a patient who underwent chemoradiotherapy. CDR3 nucleotides: TGCGCCAGCAGCCATTCTACGGGATCCTATGGCTACACCTTC. Translating gives CASSHSTGSYGYTF.